These 14 T cell receptor beta chains came from one sample sequenced in a study of cytomegalovirus exposure and HLA in healthy donors. Sequencing used immunoSEQ multiplex PCR; TCRdb keeps in-frame clones, though not all of them. Among 60,000 to 90,000 clones listed, 90% to 95% were seen once. Sequencing was carried out using PBMCs. The receptors were sampled from a woman between 18 and 29 years old in good health and CMV-seronegative.

This chain connects TRBV12-5 to TRBJ2-7, with D maybe TRBD2 (6 bases). Germline V gene sequence: CDR1 LGHNT, CDR2 FRNRAP. The CDR3 spans 11 residues. The ends were cut back, 6 bases at V and 4 bases at J, with 7 bases in the middle. This chain's CDR3 is CASGRGYEQYF. The CDR3, as DNA: TGTGCTAGTGGCCGGGGGTACGAGCAGTACTTC. The complete variable domain, with remaining parts taken from reference TRBV12-5 and TRBJ2-7, reads DARVTQTPRHKVTEMGQEVTMRCQPILGHNTVFWYRQTMMQGLELLAYFRNRAPLDDSGMPKDRFSAEMPDATLATLKIQPSEPRDSAVYFCASGRGYEQYFGPGTRLTVT.

The genes are TRBV5-6 and TRBJ2-5; 7 bases are shared with TRBD1. With V trimmed by 4 bases and J by 6 bases, 12 bases remained unmatched. The CDR3 extends over 15 amino acids. Looked up from germline, CDR1 is SGHDT and CDR2 is YYEEEE. CDR3 in DNA: TGTGCCAGCAGCCCCGGACAGGCAGTAGGGAAGACCCAGTACTTC. As protein: CASSPGQAVGKTQYF.

This chain uses TRBV11-2 with TRBJ2-7; TRBD1 matches at 8 bases. Per germline, CDR1 SGHAT and CDR2 FQNNGV. CDR3 length: 15 amino acids. The ends lost 1 base at V and 4 bases at J; junction bases unmatched: 6. The CDR3 DNA follows: TGTGCCAGCAGCTTAGTTACCACAGGGGGGTACGAGCAGTACTTC. The encoded protein is CASSLVTTGGYEQYF.

In this sample, this clone turned up once. In nucleotides, the CDR3 is TGTGCCAGCAGCTGGGACCGGGGGACTGAAGCTTTCTTT. This codes for CASSWDRGTEAFF. This rearrangement joins TRBV11-2 to TRBJ1-1, with D possibly being TRBD1 (5 bases). Germline assignment: CDR1 SGHAT and CDR2 FQNNGV. CDR3 size: 13 residues. V lost 4 bases and J lost 5, with 11 bases in between.

V gene TRBV11-2 combines with J gene TRBJ2-2, with D possibly matching TRBD1 (6 bases). The V gene's germline CDR1 is SGHAT and CDR2 FQNNGV. V was clipped by 5 bases and J by 5 bases, with 12 bases between them. The CDR3 spans 14 residues. This CDR3 reads CASSLDRATGELFF. CDR3 DNA: TGTGCCAGCAGCCTGGACAGAGCTACCGGGGAGCTGTTTTTT.

This chain joins TRBV7-9 and TRBJ1-2; 8 bases line up with TRBD1. This CDR3 is built from 14 residues. Losses at the gene ends were 6 bases for V and 4 bases for J; bases not matched to a gene: 7. Germline V gives CDR1 SEHNR, CDR2 FQNEAQ (reference sequence). The CDR3 nucleotides are TGTGCCAGCAGTCGCACAGGGGGGACCTATGGCTACACCTTC. Translation gives CASSRTGGTYGYTF.

The rearrangement links TRBV4-2 to TRBJ2-1; 9 bases are a match to TRBD2. Trimming took 0 bases from V and 14 from J; bases not matched to a gene: 11. Germline-derived CDR1 and CDR2 are LGHNA and YNFKEQ. The CDR3 covers 15 residues. This CDR3 is CASSQDPRAGGPEFF. DNA for the CDR3: TGTGCCAGCAGCCAAGACCCCCGGGCGGGGGGGCCAGAGTTCTTC.

V gene TRBV10-3 combines with J gene TRBJ2-7; D gene uncertain. Between the trimmed V and J ends, which lost 3 bases and 6 bases, there was a span of 6 bases. The CDR3 is 11 amino acids. Per germline, CDR1 ENHRY and CDR2 SYGVKD. CDR3 sequence: CAISDAGEQYF. CDR3 bases: TGTGCCATCAGTGATGCCGGCGAGCAGTACTTC.

This chain joins TRBV6-5 and TRBJ1-5, with 8 bases matching TRBD1. CDR1 is MNHEY, CDR2 SVGAGI, per germline. Trimming removed 8 bases from V and 4 bases from J; junction bases left unmatched: 4. CDR3 length equals 13 residues. CDR3 nucleotides: TGTGCCAGCGGAGGGACAGGAAATCAGCCCCAGCATTTT. Protein sequence: CASGGTGNQPQHF.

The rearrangement uses TRBV18 and TRBJ1-1; 10 bases agree with TRBD1. The V gene's germline CDR1 is KGHSH and CDR2 LQKENI. The CDR3 loop spans 17 amino acids. Unmatched junction bases numbered 15, after V lost 6 bases and J lost 5 bases. The DNA of the CDR3 is TGTGCCAGCTCCCGACAGGGGGCGGTTGTTGGTGAAACTGAAGCTTTCTTT. Translated: CASSRQGAVVGETEAFF.

This chain links TRBV5-6 with TRBJ2-7; tentatively, D is TRBD2 (7 bases). The CDR3 spans 17 residues. V lost 0 bases, J lost 4 bases, and 20 bases lay in between. Looked up from germline, CDR1 is SGHDT and CDR2 is YYEEEE. The DNA for the CDR3 is TGTGCCAGCAGCTTGGAGGGGGGGGCTCCCCGGTTATACGAGCAGTACTTC. Amino acids: CASSLEGGAPRLYEQYF.

The table lists this clone with a count of one. V usage is TRBV18 and J usage is TRBJ2-7; possibly TRBD1 for D (6 bases). The CDR3 contains 14 residues. V was pared by 4 bases and J by 2 bases, with 12 bases between. Germline V gives CDR1 KGHSH, CDR2 LQKENI. The CDR3 protein is CASSLTQGTYEQYF. In nucleotides, the CDR3 is TGTGCCAGCTCACTTACACAGGGAACCTACGAGCAGTACTTC.

The gene calls are TRBV4-1 and TRBJ2-1, with D tentatively TRBD2 (6 bases). Germline V gene lookup returns CDR1 MGHRA and CDR2 YSYEKL. The V end was cut by 0 bases, the J end by 2 bases, with 8 bases between. This CDR3 is 15 amino acids long. CDR3 nucleotides: TGCGCCAGCAGCCAAGATGGGGGGACCTACAATGAGCAGTTCTTC. This gives the protein CASSQDGGTYNEQFF.

The rearrangement joins TRBV19 to TRBJ2-5, with D tentatively TRBD1 (7 bases). The CDR3 length is 15 residues. The V end was cut by 4 bases, the J end by 2 bases, with 14 bases between. Germline V gene sequence: CDR1 LNHDA, CDR2 SQIVND (reference sequence). The CDR3 sequence: CASSKAGGRQETQYF. The DNA of the CDR3 is TGTGCCAGTAGTAAGGCAGGGGGGCGGCAAGAGACCCAGTACTTC.